This is a list of T cell receptor beta chains from one sample in a study of OX40 agonist ivuxolimab in advanced cancers. Only in-frame clones appear in the TCRdb table, and some are missing; sequencing was by immunoSEQ multiplex PCR. Among some 81,000 clones listed, about nine tenths were seen once. The sequencing here drew on CD4+ or CD8+ T cells sorted from blood, taken in a trial of the OX40 agonist ivuxolimab. Every receptor here comes from an adult with an advanced solid tumor such as melanoma, head and neck, liver or kidney cancer. Both conserved end residues are part of each CDR3. D genes are given only for firm matches. The size field is filled for only some rows; it gives once, few, many or a size class.

V gene: TRBV27
D gene: -
clone size: -
CDR3 length: 15
J gene: TRBJ2-7
CDR3 DNA: TGTGCCAGCAGTAGATGGGACGTGAGCTCCTACGAGCAGTACTTC
CDR3 protein: CASSRWDVSSYEQYF

V gene: TRBV6-5
D gene: -
clone size: -
CDR3 length: 13
J gene: TRBJ2-4
CDR3 DNA: TGTGCCAGCAGTGGCACCATGGGAGGCATTCAGTACTTC
CDR3 protein: CASSGTMGGIQYF

V gene: TRBV19
D gene: -
clone size: -
CDR3 length: 14
J gene: TRBJ1-5
CDR3 DNA: TGTGCCAGTACCAATAGCGGAGACAATCAGCCCCAGCATTTT
CDR3 protein: CASTNSGDNQPQHF

V gene: TRBV30
D gene: -
clone size: -
CDR3 length: 18
J gene: TRBJ2-5
CDR3 DNA: TGTGCCTGGAGTTACCTATTTACAGGGACTACCCTAAAAGAGACCCAGTACTTC
CDR3 protein: CAWSYLFTGTTLKETQYF

V gene: TRBV9
D gene: -
clone size: -
CDR3 length: 13
J gene: TRBJ2-2
CDR3 DNA: TGTGCCAGCAGCGCCGACCTGACCGGGGAGCTGTTTTTT
CDR3 protein: CASSADLTGELFF

V gene: TRBV5-6
D gene: TRBD2
clone size: -
CDR3 length: 17
J gene: TRBJ2-2
CDR3 DNA: TGTGCCAGCAGCTTGGGGAACCGACTAGCGGGTGGCGGGGAGCTGTTTTTT
CDR3 protein: CASSLGNRLAGGGELFF

V gene: TRBV6-1
D gene: -
clone size: -
CDR3 length: 14
J gene: TRBJ1-5
CDR3 DNA: TGTGCCAGCAGGATGACAGATAGCAATCAGCCCCAGCATTTT
CDR3 protein: CASRMTDSNQPQHF

V gene: TRBV7-8
D gene: TRBD1
clone size: -
CDR3 length: 16
J gene: TRBJ2-1
CDR3 DNA: TGTGCCAGCAGCTCGGTAGGGGGCGTCGCCTACAATGAGCAGTTCTTC
CDR3 protein: CASSSVGGVAYNEQFF

V gene: TRBV10-1
D gene: -
clone size: -
CDR3 length: 13
J gene: TRBJ2-7
CDR3 DNA: TGCGCCAGCAGTTTCCAGGGCTTGGGCGAGCAGTACTTC
CDR3 protein: CASSFQGLGEQYF

V gene: TRBV20-1
D gene: -
clone size: -
CDR3 length: 11
J gene: TRBJ1-2
CDR3 DNA: TGCAGTGCTAGAACGGGGGATGGCTACACCTTC
CDR3 protein: CSARTGDGYTF

V gene: TRBV18
D gene: TRBD1
clone size: -
CDR3 length: 17
J gene: TRBJ1-2
CDR3 DNA: TGTGCCAGCTCACCCGAGGGACAGGGAAGAGGATACTATGGCTACACCTTC
CDR3 protein: CASSPEGQGRGYYGYTF

V gene: TRBV28
D gene: -
clone size: -
CDR3 length: 16
J gene: TRBJ1-3
CDR3 DNA: TGTGCCAGCAGTTTATCGAGTCAGTACTCTGGAAACACCATATATTTT
CDR3 protein: CASSLSSQYSGNTIYF

V gene: TRBV19
D gene: TRBD2
clone size: -
CDR3 length: 15
J gene: TRBJ2-1
CDR3 DNA: TGTGCCAGTAGTGTGTCTAGCGGGAGTGGGAATGAGCAGTTCTTC
CDR3 protein: CASSVSSGSGNEQFF

V gene: TRBV10-2
D gene: -
clone size: -
CDR3 length: 14
J gene: TRBJ2-3
CDR3 DNA: TGCGCCAGCAGTGAGATGACCCGATTTGGGACGCAGTATTTT
CDR3 protein: CASSEMTRFGTQYF

V gene: TRBV5-1
D gene: TRBD2
clone size: -
CDR3 length: 16
J gene: TRBJ2-2
CDR3 DNA: TGCGCCAGCAGCTTGGTGCTAGCGGGAGTGCGTGGGGAGCTGTTTTTT
CDR3 protein: CASSLVLAGVRGELFF

V gene: TRBV28
D gene: -
clone size: -
CDR3 length: 12
J gene: TRBJ2-4
CDR3 DNA: TGTGCCAGCAGTTCCCAAGTCCTCCGTCAGTACTTC
CDR3 protein: CASSSQVLRQYF

V gene: TRBV10-3
D gene: -
clone size: -
CDR3 length: 13
J gene: TRBJ1-2
CDR3 DNA: TGTGCCATCAGCCTACAGGGAGGAGGTGGCTACACCTTC
CDR3 protein: CAISLQGGGGYTF

V gene: TRBV30
D gene: -
clone size: -
CDR3 length: 14
J gene: TRBJ1-1
CDR3 DNA: TGTGCCTGGAGTGTGAGACAGGAGAGCACTGAAGCTTTCTTT
CDR3 protein: CAWSVRQESTEAFF

V gene: TRBV13
D gene: -
clone size: -
CDR3 length: 17
J gene: TRBJ2-5
CDR3 DNA: TGTGCCAGCAGCTTTTCACTCCAGGTCAGACAGCAAGAGACCCAGTACTTC
CDR3 protein: CASSFSLQVRQQETQYF

V gene: TRBV5-4
D gene: -
clone size: -
CDR3 length: 14
J gene: TRBJ2-5
CDR3 DNA: TGTGCCAGCAGCTTGGTCGGCGGGTTGGAGACCCAGTACTTC
CDR3 protein: CASSLVGGLETQYF

V gene: TRBV30
D gene: -
clone size: -
CDR3 length: 14
J gene: TRBJ1-4
CDR3 DNA: TGTGCCTGGAGTGCAGACAGAACTAATGAAAAACTGTTTTTT
CDR3 protein: CAWSADRTNEKLFF

V gene: TRBV5-1
D gene: TRBD1
clone size: -
CDR3 length: 15
J gene: TRBJ1-4
CDR3 DNA: TGCGCCAGCAGGCGGGACAGGGGGCAACGGGAAAAACTGTTTTTT
CDR3 protein: CASRRDRGQREKLFF

V gene: TRBV2
D gene: TRBD2
clone size: -
CDR3 length: 15
J gene: TRBJ2-3
CDR3 DNA: TGTGCCAGCATGCGTAGCGGGAGTGGTTCAGATACGCAGTATTTT
CDR3 protein: CASMRSGSGSDTQYF

V gene: TRBV10-1
D gene: -
clone size: -
CDR3 length: 15
J gene: TRBJ1-1
CDR3 DNA: TGCGCCAGCAGTGAGTCGTACAGGGTACCGGCTGAAGCTTTCTTT
CDR3 protein: CASSESYRVPAEAFF

V gene: TRBV19
D gene: -
clone size: -
CDR3 length: 14
J gene: TRBJ2-1
CDR3 DNA: TGTGCCAGTAGTATGGGGGGATCCTACAATGAGCAGTTCTTC
CDR3 protein: CASSMGGSYNEQFF

V gene: TRBV15
D gene: -
clone size: -
CDR3 length: 16
J gene: TRBJ1-2
CDR3 DNA: TGTGCCACCAGCAGAGGGAGGGGGGGCAGCGTCTATGGCTACACCTTC
CDR3 protein: CATSRGRGGSVYGYTF

V gene: TRBV7-9
D gene: -
clone size: -
CDR3 length: 14
J gene: TRBJ2-2
CDR3 DNA: TGTGCCAGCGCTGGGGAGGAAAACACCGGGGAGCTGTTTTTT
CDR3 protein: CASAGEENTGELFF

V gene: TRBV2
D gene: -
clone size: -
CDR3 length: 14
J gene: TRBJ2-7
CDR3 DNA: TGTGCCAGCCCCGGGCACCAGAGCTCCTACGAGCAGTACTTC
CDR3 protein: CASPGHQSSYEQYF

V gene: TRBV5-1
D gene: -
clone size: -
CDR3 length: 14
J gene: TRBJ1-2
CDR3 DNA: TGCGCCAGCAGGGAGGCAGGGGATGGCACTGGCTACACCTTC
CDR3 protein: CASREAGDGTGYTF

V gene: TRBV30
D gene: -
clone size: -
CDR3 length: 13
J gene: TRBJ2-5
CDR3 DNA: TGTGCCTGGAGTGTTCGGGAAGGAGAGACCCAGTACTTC
CDR3 protein: CAWSVREGETQYF

V gene: TRBV18
D gene: TRBD1
clone size: -
CDR3 length: 18
J gene: TRBJ1-5
CDR3 DNA: TGTGCCAGCTCACCCGACATGACAGGGGGTTATAGCAATCAGCCCCAGCATTTT
CDR3 protein: CASSPDMTGGYSNQPQHF

V gene: TRBV4-1
D gene: -
clone size: -
CDR3 length: 14
J gene: TRBJ2-7
CDR3 DNA: TGCGCCAGCAGCCGCAGCCCGAGCTCCTACGAGCAGTACTTC
CDR3 protein: CASSRSPSSYEQYF

V gene: TRBV27
D gene: -
clone size: -
CDR3 length: 15
J gene: TRBJ2-3
CDR3 DNA: TGTGCCAGCAGCAGAAGGGGGGATAGCACAGATACGCAGTATTTT
CDR3 protein: CASSRRGDSTDTQYF

V gene: TRBV6-1
D gene: TRBD1
clone size: -
CDR3 length: 14
J gene: TRBJ2-7
CDR3 DNA: TGTGCCAGCAGTGTCGCAGGGGGAACCTACGAGCAGTACTTC
CDR3 protein: CASSVAGGTYEQYF

V gene: TRBV9
D gene: TRBD1
clone size: -
CDR3 length: 13
J gene: TRBJ2-5
CDR3 DNA: TGTGCCAGCAGCACAGGGGGCGAAGAGACCCAGTACTTC
CDR3 protein: CASSTGGEETQYF

V gene: TRBV6-6
D gene: -
clone size: -
CDR3 length: 14
J gene: TRBJ2-7
CDR3 DNA: TGTGCCAGCAGTTACGCAGCAGGGGCCTACGAGCAGTACTTC
CDR3 protein: CASSYAAGAYEQYF

V gene: TRBV7-2
D gene: TRBD1
clone size: -
CDR3 length: 18
J gene: TRBJ1-3
CDR3 DNA: TGTGCCAGCAGCTTAGTGGGGACAGGGGGCAGGTCTGGAAACACCATATATTTT
CDR3 protein: CASSLVGTGGRSGNTIYF

V gene: TRBV7-9
D gene: -
clone size: -
CDR3 length: 11
J gene: TRBJ1-3
CDR3 DNA: TGTGCCAGCAGCTCGCAAGGCCCCATATATTTT
CDR3 protein: CASSSQGPIYF

V gene: TRBV7-3
D gene: TRBD2
clone size: -
CDR3 length: 13
J gene: TRBJ2-1
CDR3 DNA: TGTGCCAGCAGCTCCGGGACTAGCTATGAGCAGTTCTTC
CDR3 protein: CASSSGTSYEQFF

V gene: TRBV6-1
D gene: -
clone size: -
CDR3 length: 12
J gene: TRBJ2-7
CDR3 DNA: TGTGCCAGCAGTAATCAATACTCGGAGCAGTACTTC
CDR3 protein: CASSNQYSEQYF

V gene: TRBV9
D gene: TRBD2
clone size: -
CDR3 length: 15
J gene: TRBJ2-7
CDR3 DNA: TGTGCCAGCAGCGTAGTTGGGACTAGTTTCAACGAGCAGTACTTC
CDR3 protein: CASSVVGTSFNEQYF

V gene: TRBV5-1
D gene: -
clone size: -
CDR3 length: 13
J gene: TRBJ2-1
CDR3 DNA: TGCGCCAGCAGCTTGGCTCCAGGCAATGAGCAGTTCTTC
CDR3 protein: CASSLAPGNEQFF

V gene: TRBV30
D gene: TRBD1
clone size: -
CDR3 length: 15
J gene: TRBJ2-7
CDR3 DNA: TGTGCCTGGAGGGGGGGACAGGGTGTCGACAACGAGCAGTACTTC
CDR3 protein: CAWRGGQGVDNEQYF

V gene: TRBV19
D gene: TRBD1
clone size: -
CDR3 length: 11
J gene: TRBJ1-1
CDR3 DNA: TGTGCCAGTGGTCTAGGGGGCGGCGCTTTCTTT
CDR3 protein: CASGLGGGAFF

V gene: TRBV7-3
D gene: TRBD2
clone size: once
CDR3 length: 16
J gene: TRBJ2-5
CDR3 DNA: TGTGCCAGCAGCTTAAGGGGCGGGAGGGCGGAAGAGACCCAGTACTTC
CDR3 protein: CASSLRGGRAEETQYF

V gene: TRBV6-5
D gene: -
clone size: -
CDR3 length: 11
J gene: TRBJ2-1
CDR3 DNA: TGTGCCAGCTCGTCTATCGGCGGGCAGTTCTTC
CDR3 protein: CASSSIGGQFF

V gene: TRBV19
D gene: -
clone size: -
CDR3 length: 13
J gene: TRBJ2-2
CDR3 DNA: TGTGCCAGTAGTATAACTCGAGGCGGGGAGCTGTTTTTT
CDR3 protein: CASSITRGGELFF

V gene: TRBV30
D gene: TRBD2
clone size: -
CDR3 length: 18
J gene: TRBJ2-6
CDR3 DNA: TGTGCCTGTCCCCGGGGACTAGCGGGGAACTCTGGGGCCAACGTCCTGACTTTC
CDR3 protein: CACPRGLAGNSGANVLTF

V gene: TRBV6-6
D gene: -
clone size: -
CDR3 length: 15
J gene: TRBJ1-5
CDR3 DNA: TGTGCCAGCACCAAGGGATCCGGTAATAGTCAGCCCCAGCATTTT
CDR3 protein: CASTKGSGNSQPQHF

V gene: TRBV6-4
D gene: -
clone size: -
CDR3 length: 13
J gene: TRBJ1-1
CDR3 DNA: TGTGCCAGCAGGCACAGGGAAAACACTGAAGCTTTCTTT
CDR3 protein: CASRHRENTEAFF

V gene: TRBV5-4
D gene: -
clone size: -
CDR3 length: 13
J gene: TRBJ2-7
CDR3 DNA: TGTGCCAGCAGCTCCGGGCCCGACGGGGAGCAGTACTTC
CDR3 protein: CASSSGPDGEQYF

V gene: TRBV9
D gene: -
clone size: -
CDR3 length: 15
J gene: TRBJ2-3
CDR3 DNA: TGTGCCAGCAGCGCCACTCAAAACGGAGCAGATACGCAGTATTTT
CDR3 protein: CASSATQNGADTQYF

V gene: TRBV23-1
D gene: TRBD1
clone size: -
CDR3 length: 17
J gene: TRBJ2-3
CDR3 DNA: TGCGCCAGCAGCCTCCACAGGGGGCAAGGGGGCACAGATACGCAGTATTTT
CDR3 protein: CASSLHRGQGGTDTQYF